This is a list of T cell receptor beta chains from one sample in a study of blood T cell repertoires in COVID-19. The protocol was immunoSEQ multiplex PCR, while the TCRdb copy is restricted to in-frame clones and leaves out a portion. The table shows over 300,000 clones, with 75% to 90% occurring only once. The sample was PBMCs or T cells enriched from blood (not recorded which). These receptors came from a woman aged 40-49 years who had recovered from COVID-19. The CDR3 runs from the conserved cysteine through the conserved F or W. The D gene is left open where the match is weak. Expanded clones are given a class, and other clones once, few, many or no size at all.

v_gene,j_gene,abundance,d_gene,len,CDR3nt,CDR3aa
TRBV6-2/TRBV6-3,TRBJ1-2,NA,TRBD1,14,TGTGCCAGCAGTTGGACAGGGGCGGGCTATGGCTACACCTTC,CASSWTGAGYGYTF
TRBV4-1,TRBJ2-7,NA,NA,17,TGCGCCAGCAGCCAAGATGGGTCCGGAGGGGGCGCGTACGAGCAGTACTTC,CASSQDGSGGGAYEQYF
TRBV4-3,TRBJ2-7,NA,NA,14,TGCGCCAGCAGCCAAGAAGAGGGGGCCTACGAGCAGTACTTC,CASSQEEGAYEQYF
TRBV27,TRBJ2-7,NA,TRBD2,15,TGTGCCAGCAGTTTAATAGCGGGGGAAAGCCACGAGCAGTACTTC,CASSLIAGESHEQYF
TRBV12-3/TRBV12-4,TRBJ2-5,NA,NA,13,TGTGCCAGCAGTTTGGGGCAGCAAGAGACCCAGTACTTC,CASSLGQQETQYF
TRBV7-8,TRBJ2-7,NA,TRBD2,19,TGTGCCAGCAGCTTAACGGGGACTAGCGGGACATTACCGATTAACGAGCAGTACTTC,CASSLTGTSGTLPINEQYF
TRBV5-8,TRBJ2-2,NA,NA,17,TGTGCCAGCAGCTTGGCCGACGGGGGGCGGCGGACCGGGGAGCTGTTTTTT,CASSLADGGRRTGELFF
TRBV2,TRBJ2-3,NA,TRBD1,15,TGTGCCAGCAGTGAACCGGACAGGGTAACAGATACGCAGTATTTT,CASSEPDRVTDTQYF
TRBV11-2,TRBJ1-3,NA,TRBD1,13,TGTGCCAGCAGCTGGGACAGTGGAAACACCATATATTTT,CASSWDSGNTIYF
TRBV27,TRBJ2-7,NA,TRBD2,17,TGTGCCAGCAGTTTATCGGGACTAGCGGGTGATACCTACGAGCAGTACTTC,CASSLSGLAGDTYEQYF
TRBV6-5,TRBJ2-7,NA,TRBD1,16,TGTGCCAGCAGTTACCGACACCGGGACAGGGTCTACGAGCAGTACTTC,CASSYRHRDRVYEQYF
TRBV28,TRBJ1-2,NA,TRBD1,15,TGTGCCAGCAGTCCGCGGACAGGGGGCAGGGGCGGCTACACCTTC,CASSPRTGGRGGYTF
TRBV6-2/TRBV6-3,TRBJ2-1,NA,NA,16,TGTGCCAGCAGTTACTCTCTACAGAGCCCCTACAATGAGCAGTTCTTC,CASSYSLQSPYNEQFF
TRBV2,TRBJ2-7,NA,TRBD2,14,TGTGCCAGCAGTAGCGGGGGGGATCCACGGGAGCAGTACTTC,CASSSGGDPREQYF
TRBV3-1/TRBV3-2,TRBJ2-7,NA,NA,14,TGTGCCAGCAGCCAGGAGCTGAGCTCCTACGAGCAGTACTTC,CASSQELSSYEQYF
TRBV9,TRBJ1-2,NA,NA,15,TGTGCCAGCAGCGTAGTTGGGGGGTCTAGCTATGGCTACACCTTC,CASSVVGGSSYGYTF
TRBV11-3,TRBJ2-3,NA,TRBD2,15,TGTGCCAGCAGCTTAGGGATAGCGGGAGGAGATACGCAGTATTTT,CASSLGIAGGDTQYF
TRBV27,TRBJ1-5,NA,TRBD1,15,TGTGCCAGCAGTCCCCAGGGGGCGGGCAATCAGCCCCAGCATTTT,CASSPQGAGNQPQHF
TRBV13,TRBJ2-7,NA,NA,13,TGTGCCAGCAGTTATACGGGGGCCTACGAGCAGTACTTC,CASSYTGAYEQYF
TRBV3-1/TRBV3-2,TRBJ2-3,NA,TRBD2,19,TGTGCCAGCAGCCAAGTTGTAGCTAGCGGGCTGGAACTCACAGATACGCAGTATTTT,CASSQVVASGLELTDTQYF
TRBV24-1,TRBJ2-1,NA,NA,13,TGTGCCACCAGTGACGACAGTTACAATGAGCAGTTCTTC,CATSDDSYNEQFF
TRBV28,TRBJ2-7,NA,TRBD2,17,TGTGCCAGCAGTTTTGGACCCTCTAGCGGGGGGGCCTACGAGCAGTACTTC,CASSFGPSSGGAYEQYF
TRBV27,TRBJ1-1,once,TRBD1,11,TGTGCCACCTTGGGACAGGGGTGGGCTTTCTTT,CATLGQGWAFF
TRBV7-9,TRBJ2-3,NA,NA,12,TGTGCCAGCAGCTTAAAGCTAGATACGCAGTATTTT,CASSLKLDTQYF
TRBV29-1,TRBJ2-5,NA,TRBD2,13,TGCAGCGGGAGGGGAGGGTACCAAGAGACCCAGTACTTC,CSGRGGYQETQYF
TRBV19,TRBJ1-2,NA,TRBD1,14,TGTGCCAGTAACTCACAGGGGATTATCGATGGCTACACCTTC,CASNSQGIIDGYTF
TRBV25-1,TRBJ2-7,few,NA,14,TGTGCCAGCAGTGACCCCGACAGATCCTACGAGCAGTACTTC,CASSDPDRSYEQYF
TRBV27,TRBJ2-2,NA,NA,14,TGTGCCAGCAGTTTATCGATGGGAGCAGAGGAGCTGTTTTTT,CASSLSMGAEELFF
TRBV10-3,TRBJ1-2,NA,NA,19,TGTGCCATCAGTGATTCCCCACAGGGAAGAACTCCAACCTTCTATGGCTACACCTTC,CAISDSPQGRTPTFYGYTF
TRBV2,TRBJ2-2,NA,TRBD1,13,TGTGCCAGCAGTGGACAGGGCACCGGGGAGCTGTTTTTT,CASSGQGTGELFF
TRBV7-6,TRBJ1-1,NA,NA,15,TGTGCCAGCAGCTTAGGTCGCCCCGGGAACACTGAAGCTTTCTTT,CASSLGRPGNTEAFF
TRBV5-4,TRBJ1-1,once,TRBD1,16,TGTGCCAGCAGCTTTTTTCCCCCGACAGGGGAAACTGAAGCTTTCTTT,CASSFFPPTGETEAFF
TRBV6-5,TRBJ2-7,NA,TRBD2,15,TGTGCCAGCAGTTATTCGGCTAGCGGATCCTACGAGCAGTACTTC,CASSYSASGSYEQYF
TRBV27,TRBJ2-2,NA,NA,12,TGTGCCAGCAGTTTAACGGGTGGGGAGCTGTTTTTT,CASSLTGGELFF
TRBV27,TRBJ2-1,NA,TRBD1,14,TGTGCCAGCAGCGGACAGGTCTCCTACAATGAGCAGTTCTTC,CASSGQVSYNEQFF
TRBV18,TRBJ1-5,NA,NA,14,TGTGCCAGCTCACTCGGACAAGGGTTTCAGCCCCAGCATTTT,CASSLGQGFQPQHF
TRBV16,TRBJ1-2,NA,NA,14,TGTGCCAGCAGCCAATGGGACACAGACTATGGCTACACCTTC,CASSQWDTDYGYTF
TRBV29-1,TRBJ1-5,NA,TRBD1,14,TGCAGCGTCCGGGACAGGGGAACCAATCAGCCCCAGCATTTT,CSVRDRGTNQPQHF
TRBV27,TRBJ2-2,once,NA,13,TGTGCCAGCAGTCCGGCAGGGAACGGGGAGCTGTTTTTT,CASSPAGNGELFF
TRBV30,TRBJ1-5,NA,TRBD1,18,TGTGCCTGGAGTCCCGGGACAGGGACCGGTTGGGACAATCAGCCCCAGCATTTT,CAWSPGTGTGWDNQPQHF
TRBV21-1,TRBJ1-4,NA,NA,17,TGTGCCAGCAGCAAGGCCGGGACAGGGGGCACTAATGAAAAACTGTTTTTT,CASSKAGTGGTNEKLFF
TRBV3-1/TRBV3-2,TRBJ2-2,NA,NA,22,TGTGCCAGCAGCCAAGGGGGGGTTCCCTCAGGATGGACCGGAGATAACACCGGGGAGCTGTTTTTT,CASSQGGVPSGWTGDNTGELFF
TRBV27,TRBJ1-5,NA,NA,15,TGTGCCAGCAGTTCCCGGGACTCAGGCTATCAGCCCCAGCATTTT,CASSSRDSGYQPQHF
TRBV2,TRBJ2-7,NA,TRBD1,13,TGTGCCAGCAATCCGGGACAGGGCTACGAGCAGTACTTC,CASNPGQGYEQYF
TRBV12-3/TRBV12-4,TRBJ1-1,NA,NA,13,TGTGCCAGCAGTTTGTCTATAATTTGGGAAGCTTTCTTT,CASSLSIIWEAFF
TRBV9,TRBJ2-6,NA,NA,16,TGTGCCAGCAGCGCCCTCAGGCTTTCTGGGGCCAACGTCCTGACTTTC,CASSALRLSGANVLTF
TRBV30,TRBJ2-4,NA,TRBD2,16,TGTGCCTGGGTTTCTGGGACTAGCGGGGGGAAAAACATTCAGTACTTC,CAWVSGTSGGKNIQYF